This is a list of T cell receptor beta chains from one sample in a study of beta chain features in type 1 diabetes. TCRdb's table, derived via immunoSEQ multiplex PCR, lists solely in-frame clones and lacks some. This sample has 350,000 to 450,000 clones; around 13% occur once, and the top ten carry roughly 0.04%. The sequenced material came from naive CD4+ T cells from blood. Receptors were obtained from a man younger than 40 in good health. The CDR3 runs from the conserved cysteine through the conserved F or W. A D gene is named only where the DNA matches it firmly.

cdr3_aa | j_call | d_call | v_call | cdr3_length
CASSRSGGEQYF | TRBJ2-7 | NA | TRBV7-8 | 12
CASSATGDQETQYF | TRBJ2-5 | TRBD1 | TRBV9 | 14
CSVGQSNTEAFF | TRBJ1-1 | NA | TRBV29-1 | 12
CADRADNGANVLTF | TRBJ2-6 | NA | TRBV2 | 14
CASSPMGLSAAGNTIYF | TRBJ1-3 | NA | TRBV18 | 17
CASSQLAGGPEQYF | TRBJ2-7 | TRBD2 | TRBV4-2 | 14
CASSLVASAYGYTF | TRBJ1-2 | NA | TRBV7-2 | 14
CAWSGDRAEDTEAFF | TRBJ1-1 | TRBD1 | TRBV30 | 15
CASSSGWGNNEQFF | TRBJ2-1 | NA | TRBV7-9 | 14
CASSPPSDEQFF | TRBJ2-1 | NA | TRBV7-9 | 12
CASSHQFSDRAHEQYF | TRBJ2-7 | TRBD1 | TRBV16 | 16
CAWNRDRGGYGNTEAFF | TRBJ1-1 | TRBD1 | TRBV30 | 17
CASSQDLVPNYGYTF | TRBJ1-2 | NA | TRBV4-1 | 15
CASSIRPGTSGSTDTQYF | TRBJ2-3 | TRBD2 | TRBV19 | 18
CASSIGSSYNEQFF | TRBJ2-1 | NA | TRBV19 | 14
CSVGYSYEQYF | TRBJ2-7 | NA | TRBV29-1 | 11
CASSHARSTGELFF | TRBJ2-2 | NA | TRBV4-3 | 14
CASSPRDRDRGQFF | TRBJ2-1 | TRBD1 | TRBV5-6 | 14
CASSPPGGEQYF | TRBJ2-7 | NA | TRBV18 | 12
CASSEGAQRSNEQFF | TRBJ2-1 | NA | TRBV2 | 15
CASSGEDIPSTDTQYF | TRBJ2-3 | NA | TRBV7-6 | 16